This TCR beta chain emerged from a study of blood T cell repertoires in COVID-19. V shed 1 base, J shed 2 bases, and the junction held 7 bases outside the gene matches. CDR3 length: 16 residues. Germline CDR1 and CDR2: GTSNPN and SVGIG (reference sequence). The repertoire was sequenced with immunoSEQ multiplex PCR; TCRdb's copy has only in-frame clones and lacks some. The profile shows 80,000 to 100,000 clones, 81% of them singletons. Sequenced sample: peripheral blood. The chain couples TRBV30 to TRBJ1-3, with 8 bases fitting TRBD1. This clonotype was sampled from a man between 60 and 75 years old with acute or convalescent COVID-19. As DNA, the CDR3 is TGTGCCTGGAGTGGAAAACCGACAGGGGCTGGAAACACCATATATTTT. Protein product: CAWSGKPTGAGNTIYF.